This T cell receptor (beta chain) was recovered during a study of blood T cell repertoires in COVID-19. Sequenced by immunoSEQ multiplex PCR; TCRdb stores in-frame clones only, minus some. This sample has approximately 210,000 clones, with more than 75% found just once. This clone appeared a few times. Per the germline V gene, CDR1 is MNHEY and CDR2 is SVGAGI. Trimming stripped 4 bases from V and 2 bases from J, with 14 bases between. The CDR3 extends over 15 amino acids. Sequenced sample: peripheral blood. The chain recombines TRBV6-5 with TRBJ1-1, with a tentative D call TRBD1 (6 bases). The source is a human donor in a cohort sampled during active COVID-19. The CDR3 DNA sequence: TGTGCCAGCAGTTCCCGCGCGGGGGCTAACACTGAAGCTTTCTTT. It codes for CASSSRAGANTEAFF.